The clone carrying this TCR beta chain showed up many times. As yet, its antigen is unknown. This entry comes from a study of T cell repertoires in cytomegalovirus infection. V gave up 3 bases and J gave up 2 bases, with 11 bases separating them. This CDR3 contains 14 residues. TCRdb ran MiXCR on the reads and lists one entry per CDR3 protein. The table has 900,000 to 950,000 distinct CDR3 sequences, 30% to 40% seen once; the top ten hold 11% to 15%. The receptor was derived from a human donor in good health (CMV status not recorded). Some clones in this sample may be carry-over from other donors' samples. This material consisted of cultured CD8+ T cells from PBMCs, taken from culture after CMV antigen stimulation. The rearrangement links TRBV12-3 or TRBV12-4 to TRBJ2-7, with D perhaps TRBD2 (6 bases). CDR3 nucleotide sequence: TGTGCCAGCAGTTTCGGGGGTATACCCTACGAGCAGTACTTC. Its protein is CASSFGGIPYEQYF.